This T cell receptor (beta chain) originates from a study of blood T cell repertoires in COVID-19. About the research overall: Sites in the United States, Italy and Spain provided acute and convalescent COVID-19 samples. T cells, B-cell-depleted T cells, or PBMCs provided the cDNA or gDNA that served as material.

The germline gives CDR1 LNHDA, CDR2 SQIVND (reference sequence). The ends were cut back, 2 bases at V and 1 base at J, with 12 bases in the middle. The CDR3 runs to 16 residues. Original handling: Reference gene primer amplification yielded estimated nucleated cell counts. The protocol was immunoSEQ multiplex PCR, while the TCRdb copy is restricted to in-frame clones and leaves out a portion. The D gene and trimming were derived from the DNA, and the V and J assignments and clone size from that table. The sample has 150,000 to 180,000 clones, around 85% seen once. The origin of this receptor is a woman in her sixties with acute or convalescent COVID-19. The rearrangement joins TRBV19 to TRBJ1-5, with TRBD1 as a possible D gene (5 bases). Sequencing was performed on peripheral blood. The CDR3 coding sequence is TGTGCCAGTAGTATATCGGGCAGGACAAGCAATCAGCCCCAGCATTTT. Its protein product is CASSISGRTSNQPQHF. The complete variable domain, with remaining parts taken from reference TRBV19 and TRBJ1-5, reads DGGITQSPKYLFRKEGQNVTLSCEQNLNHDAMYWYRQDPGQGLRLIYYSQIVNDFQKGDIAEGYSVSREKKESFPLTVTSAQKNPTAFYLCASSISGRTSNQPQHFGDGTRLSIL.